This T cell receptor (beta chain) was recorded in a study of beta chain features in type 1 diabetes. General study results and limits: In every one of the four CD4+ subsets, TCRB CDR3s were moderately but significantly shorter in Type 1 diabetes patients.

The single heparinised draw taken from each donor contained roughly 100 mL of blood on average. About this clone itself: Its antigen is not identified.

Sequencing targeted expressed TCRB transcripts, as all isolated RNA had been reverse transcribed. Method: immunoSEQ multiplex PCR; TCRdb's copy keeps in-frame clones and lacks some. This table has more than 300,000 clones, 10% to 15% appearing once. Sequencing input: naive CD4+ T cells from blood. The TCR comes from a woman in her late teens or twenties with type 1 diabetes.

CDR3 sequence: CASSTGQQETQYF. In nucleotides, the CDR3 is TGTGCCAGTAGTACGGGACAGCAAGAGACCCAGTACTTC. The chain employs TRBV19 and TRBJ2-5; TRBD1 agrees at 7 bases. The CDR3 is 13 residues long. The V gene's germline CDR1 is LNHDA and CDR2 SQIVND (reference sequence). Trimming at V came to 4 bases and at J to 2 bases, leaving 1 base not matched to a gene.